Sequencing of this TCR beta chain was carried out in a study of shared clonotypes between healthy human individuals. Study details: The donor group consisted of a couple of women and a few men, aged 18 to 49. Three plates each covered CD4 naive and memory; CD8 naive two, CD8 memory one. Whole-study findings and limits: Estimated clonotype richness was generally higher in naive than memory subsets.

TCRdb keeps only in-frame clones here, not all; method: immunoSEQ multiplex PCR. The sample yields some 1,400,000 clones, roughly 96% seen once. From germline, CDR1 is MNHNS and CDR2 SASEGT. CDR3 length: 16 amino acids. V lost 2 bases to trimming and J lost 2 bases; unmatched junction nucleotides: 6. Comments on this clone: Its antigen remains unknown.

The origin of this receptor is a man under 40 in good health. The chain has TRBV6-1 and TRBJ1-5; 7 nucleotides match TRBD1. The sequenced material came from naive CD4+ T cells sorted from blood. The sample's subset: CD45RA+ positively selected. In nucleotides, the CDR3 is TGTGCCAGCAGTGAAAGACAGGGTCGAGGCAATCAGCCCCAGCATTTT. Protein product: CASSERQGRGNQPQHF.